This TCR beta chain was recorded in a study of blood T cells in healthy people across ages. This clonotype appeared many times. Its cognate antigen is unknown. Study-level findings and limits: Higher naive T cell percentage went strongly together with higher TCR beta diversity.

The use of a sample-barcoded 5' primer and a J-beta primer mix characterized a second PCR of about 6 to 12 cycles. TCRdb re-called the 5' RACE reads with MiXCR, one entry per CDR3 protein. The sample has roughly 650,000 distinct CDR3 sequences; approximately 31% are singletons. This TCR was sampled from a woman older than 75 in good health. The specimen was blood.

The DNA of the CDR3 is TGCAGTGCTAGTCCCGGACTAGCAGAGACCCAGTACTTC. Amino acid sequence: CSASPGLAETQYF. This chain links TRBV20-1 with TRBJ2-5, with TRBD2 matching over 8 bases. Germline V gene data show CDR1 as DFQATT and CDR2 as SNEGSKA (reference sequence). The CDR3 spans 13 residues. J lost 4 bases, V lost 3 bases, and 4 bases had no gene match.